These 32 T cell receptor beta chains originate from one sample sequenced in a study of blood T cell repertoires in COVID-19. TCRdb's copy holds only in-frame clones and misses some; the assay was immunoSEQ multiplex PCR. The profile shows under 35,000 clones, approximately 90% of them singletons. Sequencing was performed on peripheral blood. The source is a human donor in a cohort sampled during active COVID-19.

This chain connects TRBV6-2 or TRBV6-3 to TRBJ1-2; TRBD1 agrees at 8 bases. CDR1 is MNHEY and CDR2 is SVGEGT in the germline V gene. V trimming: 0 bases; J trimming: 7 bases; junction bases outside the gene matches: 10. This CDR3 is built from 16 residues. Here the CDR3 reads CASSYSTVGRGLGYTF. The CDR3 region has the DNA TGTGCCAGCAGTTACTCTACCGTTGGCAGGGGGCTTGGCTACACCTTC.

The CDR3, as DNA: TGTGCCAGCAGCGTAGACCCAGGCTCCTACAATGAGCAGTTCTTC. Translated, it gives CASSVDPGSYNEQFF. The chain links TRBV9 to TRBJ2-1; no firm D call. Trimming pared 0 bases from V and 0 bases from J, leaving 7 bases between. Germline assignment: CDR1 SGDLS and CDR2 YYNGEE. This CDR3 is built from 15 residues.

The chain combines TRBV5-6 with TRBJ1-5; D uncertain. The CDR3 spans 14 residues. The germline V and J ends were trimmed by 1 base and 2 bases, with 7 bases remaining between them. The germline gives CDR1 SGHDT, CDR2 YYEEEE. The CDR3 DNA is TGTGCCAGCAGCTTGCTGGCAGGCAATCAGCCCCAGCATTTT. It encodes CASSLLAGNQPQHF.

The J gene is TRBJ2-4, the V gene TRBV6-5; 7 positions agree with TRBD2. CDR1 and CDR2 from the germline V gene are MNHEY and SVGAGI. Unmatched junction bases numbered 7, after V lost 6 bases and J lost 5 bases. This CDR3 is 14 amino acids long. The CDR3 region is CASRARGGENIQYF. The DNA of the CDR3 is TGTGCCAGCAGAGCACGGGGAGGGGAAAACATTCAGTACTTC.

The CDR3 DNA sequence: TGTGCCAGCAGCTTTACAGGGGGGAGCACCGGGGAGCTGTTTTTT. This codes for CASSFTGGSTGELFF. The chain is built from TRBV9 and TRBJ2-2; 8 bases are shared with TRBD1. Germline V gene sequence: CDR1 SGDLS, CDR2 YYNGEE. This CDR3 spans 15 amino acids. Trimming took 4 bases from V and 4 from J; bases not matched to a gene: 6.

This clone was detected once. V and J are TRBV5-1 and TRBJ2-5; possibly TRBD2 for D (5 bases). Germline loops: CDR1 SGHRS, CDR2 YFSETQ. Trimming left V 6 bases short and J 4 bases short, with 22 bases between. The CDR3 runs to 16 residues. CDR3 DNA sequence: TGCGCCAGCAACCCATCGACCGCGGGCGTTCTAGAGACCCAGTACTTC. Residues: CASNPSTAGVLETQYF.

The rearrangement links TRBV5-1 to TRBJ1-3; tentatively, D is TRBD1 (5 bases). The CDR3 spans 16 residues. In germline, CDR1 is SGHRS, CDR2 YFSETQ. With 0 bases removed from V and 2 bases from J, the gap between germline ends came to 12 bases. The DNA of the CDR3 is TGCGCCAGCAGCTTGGGTGGGGCGGAAGCTGGAAACACCATATATTTT. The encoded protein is CASSLGGAEAGNTIYF.

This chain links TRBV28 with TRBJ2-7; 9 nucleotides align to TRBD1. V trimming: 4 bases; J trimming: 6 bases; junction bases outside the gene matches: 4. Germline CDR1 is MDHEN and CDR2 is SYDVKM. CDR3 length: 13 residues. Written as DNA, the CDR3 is TGTGCCAGCAGTTCGTACAGGGGGCGCGAGCAGTACTTC. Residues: CASSSYRGREQYF.

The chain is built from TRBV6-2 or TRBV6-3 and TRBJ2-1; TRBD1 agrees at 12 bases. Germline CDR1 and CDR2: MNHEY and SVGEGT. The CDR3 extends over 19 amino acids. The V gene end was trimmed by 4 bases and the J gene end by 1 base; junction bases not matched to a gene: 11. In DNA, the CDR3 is TGTGCCAGCAGTTCGGGGGACAGGGGGCGAATAGGGTCCTACAATGAGCAGTTCTTC. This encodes CASSSGDRGRIGSYNEQFF.

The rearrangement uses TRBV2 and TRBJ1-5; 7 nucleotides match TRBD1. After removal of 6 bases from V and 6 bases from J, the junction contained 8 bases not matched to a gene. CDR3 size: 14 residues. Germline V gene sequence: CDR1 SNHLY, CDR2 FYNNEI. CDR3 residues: CASRPQGDVQPQHF. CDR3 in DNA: TGTGCCAGCAGACCGCAGGGGGACGTTCAGCCCCAGCATTTT.

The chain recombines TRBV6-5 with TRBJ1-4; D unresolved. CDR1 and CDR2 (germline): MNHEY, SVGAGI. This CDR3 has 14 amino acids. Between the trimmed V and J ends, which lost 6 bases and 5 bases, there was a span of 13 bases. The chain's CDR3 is CASSPRGENEKLFF. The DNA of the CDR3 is TGTGCCAGCAGCCCCCGGGGTGAGAATGAAAAACTGTTTTTT.

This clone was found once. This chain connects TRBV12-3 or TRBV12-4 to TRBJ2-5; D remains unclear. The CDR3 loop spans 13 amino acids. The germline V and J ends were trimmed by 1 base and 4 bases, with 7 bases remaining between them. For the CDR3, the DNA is TGTGCCAGCAGTTTAGGAGAGCCAGAGACCCAGTACTTC. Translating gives CASSLGEPETQYF.

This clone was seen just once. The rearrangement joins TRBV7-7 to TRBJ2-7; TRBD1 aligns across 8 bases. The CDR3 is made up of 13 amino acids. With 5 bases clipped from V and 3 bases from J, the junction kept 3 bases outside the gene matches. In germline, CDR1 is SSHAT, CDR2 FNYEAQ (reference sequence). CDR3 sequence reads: CASSPGQGYEQYF. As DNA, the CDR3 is TGTGCCAGCAGCCCAGGACAGGGCTACGAGCAGTACTTC.

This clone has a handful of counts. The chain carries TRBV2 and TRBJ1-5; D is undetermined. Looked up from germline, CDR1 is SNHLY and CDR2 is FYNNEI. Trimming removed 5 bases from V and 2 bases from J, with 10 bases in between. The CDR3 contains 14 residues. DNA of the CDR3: TGTGCCAGCAGTATCGGGGTTGGCAATCAGCCCCAGCATTTT. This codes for CASSIGVGNQPQHF. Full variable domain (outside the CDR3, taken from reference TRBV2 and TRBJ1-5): EPEVTQTPSHQVTQMGQEVILRCVPISNHLYFYWYRQILGQKVEFLVSFYNNEISEKSEIFDDQFSVERPDGSNFTLKIRSTKLEDSAMYFCASSIGVGNQPQHFGDGTRLSIL.

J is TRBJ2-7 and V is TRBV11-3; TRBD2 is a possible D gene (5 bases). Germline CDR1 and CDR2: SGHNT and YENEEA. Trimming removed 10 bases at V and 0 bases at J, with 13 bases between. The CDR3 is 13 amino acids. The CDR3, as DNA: TGTGCCACCCCCGGGGAAAGCTCCTACGAGCAGTACTTC. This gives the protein CATPGESSYEQYF.

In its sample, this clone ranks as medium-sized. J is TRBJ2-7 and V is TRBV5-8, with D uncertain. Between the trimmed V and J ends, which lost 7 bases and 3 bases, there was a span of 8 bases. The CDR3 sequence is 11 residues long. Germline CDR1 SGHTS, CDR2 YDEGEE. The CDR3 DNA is TGTGCCAGCCGAGTTGGCTACGAGCAGTACTTC. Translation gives CASRVGYEQYF.

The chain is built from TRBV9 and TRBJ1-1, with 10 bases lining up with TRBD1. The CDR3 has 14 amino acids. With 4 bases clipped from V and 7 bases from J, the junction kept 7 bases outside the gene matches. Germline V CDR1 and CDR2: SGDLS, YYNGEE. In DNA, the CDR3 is TGTGCCAGCAGCCCAGGGACAGGGGTCGGTGAAGCTTTCTTT. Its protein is CASSPGTGVGEAFF.

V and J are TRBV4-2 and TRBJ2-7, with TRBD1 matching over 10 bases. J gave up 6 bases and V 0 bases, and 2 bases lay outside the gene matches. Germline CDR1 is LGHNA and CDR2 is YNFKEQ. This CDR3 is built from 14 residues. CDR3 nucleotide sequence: TGTGCCAGCAGCCAAGAGGGACAGGGGTTCGAGCAGTACTTC. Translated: CASSQEGQGFEQYF.

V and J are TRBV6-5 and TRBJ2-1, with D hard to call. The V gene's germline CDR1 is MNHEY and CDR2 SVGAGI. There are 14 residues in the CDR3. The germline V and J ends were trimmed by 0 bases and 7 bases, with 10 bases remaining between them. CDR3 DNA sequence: TGTGCCAGCAGTTACTCGAACCGGGTAAATGAGCAGTTCTTC. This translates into CASSYSNRVNEQFF.

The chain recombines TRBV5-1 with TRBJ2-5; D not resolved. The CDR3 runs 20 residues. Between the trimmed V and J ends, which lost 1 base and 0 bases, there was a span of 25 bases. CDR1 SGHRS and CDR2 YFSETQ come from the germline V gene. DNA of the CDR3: TGCGCCAGCAGCTTGCGGTATCCCTCCCGGTACAGAGACCACCAAGAGACCCAGTACTTC. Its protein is CASSLRYPSRYRDHQETQYF.

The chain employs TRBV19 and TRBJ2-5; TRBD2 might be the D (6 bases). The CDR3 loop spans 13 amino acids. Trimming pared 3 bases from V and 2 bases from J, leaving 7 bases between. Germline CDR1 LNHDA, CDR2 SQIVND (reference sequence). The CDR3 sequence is CASSMTSQETQYF. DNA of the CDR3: TGTGCCAGTAGTATGACTAGTCAAGAGACCCAGTACTTC.

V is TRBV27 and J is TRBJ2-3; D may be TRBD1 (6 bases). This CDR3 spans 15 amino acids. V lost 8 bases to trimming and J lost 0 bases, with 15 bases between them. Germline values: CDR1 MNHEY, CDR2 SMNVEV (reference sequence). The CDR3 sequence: CASGDRFSSTDTQYF. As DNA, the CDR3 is TGTGCCAGCGGCGACAGGTTTTCTAGCACAGATACGCAGTATTTT.

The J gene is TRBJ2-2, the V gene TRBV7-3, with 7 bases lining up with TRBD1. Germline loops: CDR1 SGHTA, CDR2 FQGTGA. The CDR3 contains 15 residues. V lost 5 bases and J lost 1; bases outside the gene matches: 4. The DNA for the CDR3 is TGTGCCAGCAGCCGGGACAGTGGGAACACCGGGGAGCTGTTTTTT. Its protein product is CASSRDSGNTGELFF.

This chain's CDR3 is CASTAAQRTGELFF. CDR3 coding DNA: TGTGCCAGCACCGCGGCCCAGAGGACCGGGGAGCTGTTTTTT. The chain uses TRBV6-5 and TRBJ2-2; D call uncertain. V lost 7 bases and J 5 bases, leaving 14 bases between the germline ends. The CDR3 contains 14 residues. Looked up from germline, CDR1 is MNHEY and CDR2 is SVGAGI.

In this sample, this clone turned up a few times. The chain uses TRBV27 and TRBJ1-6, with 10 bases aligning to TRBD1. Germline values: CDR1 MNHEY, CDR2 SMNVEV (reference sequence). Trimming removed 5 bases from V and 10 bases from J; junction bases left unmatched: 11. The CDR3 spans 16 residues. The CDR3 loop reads CASSPSGTGALSPLHF. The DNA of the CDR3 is TGTGCCAGCAGTCCCTCCGGGACAGGGGCCCTGTCACCCCTCCACTTT.

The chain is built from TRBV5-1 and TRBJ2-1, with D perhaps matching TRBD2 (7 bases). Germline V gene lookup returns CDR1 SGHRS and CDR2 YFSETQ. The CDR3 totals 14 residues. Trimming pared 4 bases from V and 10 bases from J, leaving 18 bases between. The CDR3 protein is CASSPGGARVEQFF. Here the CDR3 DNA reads TGCGCCAGCAGCCCTGGGGGGGCCCGGGTGGAGCAGTTCTTC.

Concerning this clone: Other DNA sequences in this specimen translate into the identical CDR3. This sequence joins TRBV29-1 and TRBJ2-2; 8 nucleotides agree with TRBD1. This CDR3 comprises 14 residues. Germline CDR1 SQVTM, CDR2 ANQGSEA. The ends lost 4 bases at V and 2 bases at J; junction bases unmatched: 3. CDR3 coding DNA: TGCAGCGTTGCAGGACAGGGAAACACCGGGGAGCTGTTTTTT. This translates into CSVAGQGNTGELFF.

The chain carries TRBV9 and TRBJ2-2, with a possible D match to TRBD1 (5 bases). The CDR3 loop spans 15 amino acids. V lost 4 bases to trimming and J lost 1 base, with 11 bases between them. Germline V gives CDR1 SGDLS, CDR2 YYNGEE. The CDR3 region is CASSLGLLNTGELFF. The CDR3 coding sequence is TGTGCCAGCAGCTTGGGGCTGCTGAACACCGGGGAGCTGTTTTTT.

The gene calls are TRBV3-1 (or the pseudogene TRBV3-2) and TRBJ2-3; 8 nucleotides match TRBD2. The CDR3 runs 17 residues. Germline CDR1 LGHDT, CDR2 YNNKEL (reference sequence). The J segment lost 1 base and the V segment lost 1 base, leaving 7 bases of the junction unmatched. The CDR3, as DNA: TGTGCCAGCAGCCAAGGTGTTAGCGGGGTGGGCACAGATACGCAGTATTTT. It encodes CASSQGVSGVGTDTQYF.

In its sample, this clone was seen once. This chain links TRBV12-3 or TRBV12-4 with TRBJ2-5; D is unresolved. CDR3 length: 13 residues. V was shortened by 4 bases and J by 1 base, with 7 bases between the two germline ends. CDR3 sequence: CASSYAIQETQYF. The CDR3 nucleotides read TGTGCCAGCAGTTACGCTATCCAAGAGACCCAGTACTTC.

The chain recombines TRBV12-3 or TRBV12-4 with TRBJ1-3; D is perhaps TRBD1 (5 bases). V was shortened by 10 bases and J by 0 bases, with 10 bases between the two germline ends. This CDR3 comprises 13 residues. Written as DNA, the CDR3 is TGTGCCATCCCGACAGTCTCTGGAAACACCATATATTTT. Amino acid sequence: CAIPTVSGNTIYF.

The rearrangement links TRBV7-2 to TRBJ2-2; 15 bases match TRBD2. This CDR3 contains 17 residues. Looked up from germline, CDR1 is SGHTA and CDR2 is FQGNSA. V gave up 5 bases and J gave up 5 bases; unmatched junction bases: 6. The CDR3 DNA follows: TGTGCCAGCAGCCGGACTAGCGGGGGGGCTAGTACCGGGGAGCTGTTTTTT. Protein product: CASSRTSGGASTGELFF. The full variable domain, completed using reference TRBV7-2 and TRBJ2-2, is GAGVSQSPSNKVTEKGKDVELRCDPISGHTALYWYRQSLGQGLEFLIYFQGNSAPDKSGLPSDRFSAERTGGSVSTLTIQRTQQEDSAVYLCASSRTSGGASTGELFFGEGSRLTVL.